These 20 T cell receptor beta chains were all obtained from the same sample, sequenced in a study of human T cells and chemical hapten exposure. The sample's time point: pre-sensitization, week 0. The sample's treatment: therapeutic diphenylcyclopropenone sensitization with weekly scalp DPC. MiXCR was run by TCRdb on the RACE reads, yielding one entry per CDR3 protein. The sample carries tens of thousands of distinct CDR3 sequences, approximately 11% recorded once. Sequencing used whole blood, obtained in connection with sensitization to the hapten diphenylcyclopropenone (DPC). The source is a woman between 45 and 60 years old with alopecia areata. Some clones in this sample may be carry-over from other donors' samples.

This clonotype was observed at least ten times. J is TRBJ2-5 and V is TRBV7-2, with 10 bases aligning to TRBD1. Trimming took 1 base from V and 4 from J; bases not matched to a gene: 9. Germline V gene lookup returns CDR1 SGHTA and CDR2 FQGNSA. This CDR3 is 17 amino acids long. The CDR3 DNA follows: TGTGCCAGCAGCTTAGGGAAGACAGGGGGCGATTTAGAGACCCAGTACTTC. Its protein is CASSLGKTGGDLETQYF.

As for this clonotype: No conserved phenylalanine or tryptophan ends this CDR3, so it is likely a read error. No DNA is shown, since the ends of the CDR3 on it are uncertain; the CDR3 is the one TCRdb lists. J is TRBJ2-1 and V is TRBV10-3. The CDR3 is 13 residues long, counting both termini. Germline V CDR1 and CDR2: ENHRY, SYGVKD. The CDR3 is CAISYDGRTDGTV.

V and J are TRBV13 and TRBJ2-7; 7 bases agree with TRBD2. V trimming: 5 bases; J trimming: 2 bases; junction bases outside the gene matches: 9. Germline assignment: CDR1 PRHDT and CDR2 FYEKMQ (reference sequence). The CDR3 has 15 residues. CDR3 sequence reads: CASSPRRAGAYEQYF. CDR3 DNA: TGTGCCAGCAGCCCGCGCCGGGCGGGAGCCTACGAGCAGTACTTC.

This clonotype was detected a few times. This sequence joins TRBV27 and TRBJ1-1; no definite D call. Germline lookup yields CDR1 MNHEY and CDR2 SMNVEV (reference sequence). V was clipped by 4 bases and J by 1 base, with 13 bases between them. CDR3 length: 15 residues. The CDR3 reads CASSSKYESNTEAFF. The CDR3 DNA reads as TGTGCCAGCAGTTCCAAATACGAATCGAACACTGAAGCTTTCTTT.

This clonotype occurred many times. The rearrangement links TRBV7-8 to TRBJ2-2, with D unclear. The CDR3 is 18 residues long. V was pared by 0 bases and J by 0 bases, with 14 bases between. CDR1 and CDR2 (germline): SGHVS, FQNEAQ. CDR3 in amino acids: CASSLARNRGANTGELFF. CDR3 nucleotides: TGTGCCAGCAGCTTAGCGCGGAATCGCGGCGCGAACACCGGGGAGCTGTTTTTT.

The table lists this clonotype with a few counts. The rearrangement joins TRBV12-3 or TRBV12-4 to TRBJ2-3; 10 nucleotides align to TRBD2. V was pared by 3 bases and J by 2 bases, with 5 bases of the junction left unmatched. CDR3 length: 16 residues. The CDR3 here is CASSFHSGGSTDTQYF. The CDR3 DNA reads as TGTGCCAGCAGTTTTCATAGCGGGGGGTCCACAGATACGCAGTATTTT.

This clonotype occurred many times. The CDR3 loop reads CASSLNGRPYNEQFF. The CDR3 DNA follows: TGTGCCAGCAGCTTAAACGGGAGACCCTACAATGAGCAGTTCTTC. V usage is TRBV7-3 and J usage is TRBJ2-1; possibly TRBD2 for D (6 bases). The CDR3 runs to 15 residues. The ends were cut back, 1 base at V and 2 bases at J, with 9 bases in the middle. From germline, CDR1 is SGHTA and CDR2 FQGTGA.

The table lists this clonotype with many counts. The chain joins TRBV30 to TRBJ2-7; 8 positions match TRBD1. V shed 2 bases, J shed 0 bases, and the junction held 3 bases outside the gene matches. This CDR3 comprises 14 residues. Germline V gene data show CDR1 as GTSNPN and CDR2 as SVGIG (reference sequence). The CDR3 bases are TGTGCCTGGAGTAGAACAGGGGGCTCCTACGAGCAGTACTTC. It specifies CAWSRTGGSYEQYF.

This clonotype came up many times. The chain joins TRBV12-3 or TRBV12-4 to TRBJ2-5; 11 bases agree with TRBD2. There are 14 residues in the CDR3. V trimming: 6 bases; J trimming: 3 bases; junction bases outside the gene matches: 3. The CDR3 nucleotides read TGTGCCAGCAGGTTGACTAGCGGGAAAGAGACCCAGTACTTC. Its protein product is CASRLTSGKETQYF.

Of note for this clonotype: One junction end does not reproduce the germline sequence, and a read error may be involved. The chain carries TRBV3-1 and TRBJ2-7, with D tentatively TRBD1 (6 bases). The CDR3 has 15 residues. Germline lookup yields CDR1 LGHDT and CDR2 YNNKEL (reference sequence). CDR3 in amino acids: CASSQGQVFSSEQYF. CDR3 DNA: TGTGCCAGCAGCCAAGGACAGGTCTTCTCCTCCGAGCAGTACTTC.

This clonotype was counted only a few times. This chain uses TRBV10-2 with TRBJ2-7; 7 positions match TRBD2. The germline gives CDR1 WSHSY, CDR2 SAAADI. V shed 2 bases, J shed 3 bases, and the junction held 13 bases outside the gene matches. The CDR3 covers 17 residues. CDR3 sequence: CASSEMDASGLFYEQYF. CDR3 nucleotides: TGCGCCAGCAGTGAGATGGATGCTAGCGGACTGTTCTACGAGCAGTACTTC.

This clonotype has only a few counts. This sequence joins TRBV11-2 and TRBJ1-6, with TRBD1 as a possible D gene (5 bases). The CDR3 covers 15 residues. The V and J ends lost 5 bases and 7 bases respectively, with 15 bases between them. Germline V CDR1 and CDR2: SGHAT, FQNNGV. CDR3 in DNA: TGTGCCAGCAGCCCTCTTAGGGGCACAAATTCACCCCTCCACTTT. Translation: CASSPLRGTNSPLHF.

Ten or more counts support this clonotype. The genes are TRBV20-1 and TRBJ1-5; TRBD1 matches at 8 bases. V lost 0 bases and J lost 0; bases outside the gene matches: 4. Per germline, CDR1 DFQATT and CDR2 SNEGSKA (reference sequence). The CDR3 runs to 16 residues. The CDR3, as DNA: TGCAGTGCTAGAGACGGGACAGGTGGTAGCAATCAGCCCCAGCATTTT. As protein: CSARDGTGGSNQPQHF.

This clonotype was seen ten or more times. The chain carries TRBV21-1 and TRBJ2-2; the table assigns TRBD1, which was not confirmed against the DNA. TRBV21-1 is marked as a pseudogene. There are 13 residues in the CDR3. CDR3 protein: CAIQELNTGELFF. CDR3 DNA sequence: TGTGCCATACAGGAGTTAAACACCGGGGAGCTGTTTTTT.

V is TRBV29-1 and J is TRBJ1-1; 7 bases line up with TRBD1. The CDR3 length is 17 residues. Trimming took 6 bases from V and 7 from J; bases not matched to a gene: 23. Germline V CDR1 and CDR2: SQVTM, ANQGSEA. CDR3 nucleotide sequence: TGCAGCGTCGGCCGACAGGGAAACCAGGCAAGTAGAGGTGAAGCTTTCTTT. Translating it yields CSVGRQGNQASRGEAFF.

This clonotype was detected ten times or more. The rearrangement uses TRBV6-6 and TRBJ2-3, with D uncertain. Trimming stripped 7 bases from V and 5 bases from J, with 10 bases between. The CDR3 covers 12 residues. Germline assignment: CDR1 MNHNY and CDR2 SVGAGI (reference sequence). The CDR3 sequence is CASTLYKDTQYF. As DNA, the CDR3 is TGTGCCAGCACATTATACAAAGATACGCAGTATTTT.

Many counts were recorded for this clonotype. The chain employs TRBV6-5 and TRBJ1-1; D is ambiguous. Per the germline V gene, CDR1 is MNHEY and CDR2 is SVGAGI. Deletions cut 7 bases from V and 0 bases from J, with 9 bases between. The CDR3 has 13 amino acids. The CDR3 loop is CASTGDMNTEAFF. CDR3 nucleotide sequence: TGTGCCAGCACAGGAGACATGAACACTGAAGCTTTCTTT.

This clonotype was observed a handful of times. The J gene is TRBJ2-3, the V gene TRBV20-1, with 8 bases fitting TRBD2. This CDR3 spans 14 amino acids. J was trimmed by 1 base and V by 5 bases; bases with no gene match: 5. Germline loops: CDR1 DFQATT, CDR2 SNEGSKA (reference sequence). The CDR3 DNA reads TGCAGTGCTCCCCGAGCGGGGGGCACAGATACGCAGTATTTT. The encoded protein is CSAPRAGGTDTQYF.

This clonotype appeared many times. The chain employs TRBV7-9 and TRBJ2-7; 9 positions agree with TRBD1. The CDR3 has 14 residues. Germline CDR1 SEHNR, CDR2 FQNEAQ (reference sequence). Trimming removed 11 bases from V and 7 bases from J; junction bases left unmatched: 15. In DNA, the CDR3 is TGTGCCTTCCCGCTGGGACAGGGCTCGGGGGAGCAGTACTTC. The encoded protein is CAFPLGQGSGEQYF.

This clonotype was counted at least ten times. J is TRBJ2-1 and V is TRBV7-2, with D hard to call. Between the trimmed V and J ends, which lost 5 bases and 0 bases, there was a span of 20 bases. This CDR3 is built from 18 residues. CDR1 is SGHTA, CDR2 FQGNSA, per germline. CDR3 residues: CASSPKTILELSYNEQFF. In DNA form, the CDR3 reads TGTGCCAGCAGCCCGAAAACCATCTTGGAGCTCTCCTACAATGAGCAGTTCTTC.